This entry lists 21 T cell receptor beta chains sequenced from one sample in a study of PD-L1 blockade in urothelial cancer. Using immunoSEQ multiplex PCR, the repertoire was profiled, and TCRdb retains in-frame clones only, with some absent. The table has approximately 88,000 clones, over 80% seen once. Time point here: pretreatment peripheral blood. The sequencing used PBMCs, collected around atezolizumab (anti-PD-L1) treatment. These receptors originate from a man aged 55 to 70 with urothelial cancer.

This sequence joins TRBV6-1 and TRBJ2-1, with 10 nucleotides matching TRBD2. V lost 9 bases, J lost 7 bases, and 12 bases stayed unmatched. Germline V gene data show CDR1 as MNHNS and CDR2 as SASEGT. The CDR3 spans 15 residues. The chain's CDR3 is CASEPSGSLSNEQFF. The CDR3 DNA reads TGTGCCAGTGAACCTAGCGGGAGTCTTAGTAATGAGCAGTTCTTC.

The chain has TRBV28 and TRBJ1-4; 10 bases match TRBD1. Germline V gene lookup returns CDR1 MDHEN and CDR2 SYDVKM. This CDR3 comprises 15 residues. V lost 2 bases to trimming and J lost 7 bases; unmatched junction nucleotides: 4. CDR3 protein: CASSLPTGGGEKLFF. The CDR3 DNA follows: TGTGCCAGCAGTTTACCGACAGGGGGCGGTGAAAAACTGTTTTTT.

The chain recombines TRBV4-1 with TRBJ2-1, with 10 bases fitting TRBD2. V lost 1 base, J lost 9 bases, and 9 bases stayed unmatched. This CDR3 spans 16 amino acids. The germline gives CDR1 MGHRA, CDR2 YSYEKL. The CDR3 bases are TGCGCCAGCAGCCAAGCAGCCCTAGCGGGAGTTTTTGAGCAGTTCTTC. Amino acids: CASSQAALAGVFEQFF.

This chain uses TRBV19 with TRBJ2-3, with 8 bases fitting TRBD2. The V segment lost 4 bases and the J segment 6 bases; nucleotides outside the gene matches: 12. This CDR3 contains 16 residues. Germline V CDR1 and CDR2: LNHDA, SQIVND (reference sequence). CDR3 DNA: TGTGCCAGTAGTACGAAACTAGCGGCCCAAGGCGATACGCAGTATTTT. This translates into CASSTKLAAQGDTQYF.

The chain recombines TRBV7-3 with TRBJ1-2, with D maybe TRBD1 (5 bases). The V gene lost 3 bases and the J gene lost 6 bases, with 11 bases spanning the gap. Germline values: CDR1 SGHTA, CDR2 FQGTGA. This CDR3 region has 13 residues. The CDR3 bases are TGTGCCAGCAGCTTCAGCAGGGATAATGGCTACACCTTC. Its translation is CASSFSRDNGYTF.

The chain recombines TRBV4-1 with TRBJ1-1; TRBD1 matches 7 bases. This CDR3 comprises 14 residues. Losses at the gene ends were 4 bases for V and 5 bases for J; bases not matched to a gene: 7. Germline V gives CDR1 MGHRA, CDR2 YSYEKL. CDR3 nucleotides: TGCGCCAGCAGCCTAACAGGGGTAGGAACTGAAGCTTTCTTT. Protein: CASSLTGVGTEAFF.

V usage is TRBV7-2 and J usage is TRBJ2-1; the match to TRBD2 covers 9 bases. Per germline, CDR1 SGHTA and CDR2 FQGNSA. This CDR3 is built from 16 residues. V was pared by 4 bases and J by 3 bases, with 7 bases of the junction left unmatched. The CDR3: CASSSQPAGGYNEQFF. In DNA, the CDR3 is TGTGCCAGCAGCTCCCAGCCAGCGGGGGGCTACAATGAGCAGTTCTTC.

The V and J genes are TRBV5-4 and TRBJ2-7; 8 bases map to TRBD1. Germline trimming cut 4 bases from V and 3 bases from J; bases unmatched to any gene: 3. The germline V gene has CDR1 SGHNT and CDR2 YYREEE (reference sequence). The CDR3 consists of 13 residues. CDR3 nucleotide sequence: TGTGCCAGCAGCCCCGACAGGGGCTACGAGCAGTACTTC. Its translation: CASSPDRGYEQYF.

The J gene is TRBJ1-1, the V gene TRBV10-3; the D gene is possibly TRBD1 (5 bases). The V gene lost 0 bases and the J gene lost 10 bases, with 9 bases spanning the gap. CDR1 and CDR2 (germline): ENHRY, SYGVKD. The CDR3 is 12 amino acids. The CDR3: CAISESTGVAFF. The CDR3 DNA is TGTGCCATCAGTGAGTCGACGGGGGTAGCTTTCTTT.

This clone has more than one count but fewer than ten. This chain uses TRBV7-2 with TRBJ2-3; 7 bases line up with TRBD2. Germline loops: CDR1 SGHTA, CDR2 FQGNSA. The CDR3 is 14 residues long. J was trimmed by 4 bases and V by 5 bases; bases with no gene match: 6. CDR3 loop: CASSVPGRADTQYF. The CDR3 DNA reads TGTGCCAGCAGCGTTCCGGGGAGGGCAGATACGCAGTATTTT.

In the case of this clone: A read error may account for a junction end that differs from germline. The rearrangement links TRBV27 to TRBJ2-5; 12 bases match TRBD2. The V gene's germline CDR1 is MNHEY and CDR2 SMNVEV (reference sequence). CDR3 size: 16 residues. DNA for the CDR3: TGTGCCAGCAGTGTATCTAGCGGGGGGGCGTACGAGACCCAGTACTTC. It specifies CASSVSSGGAYETQYF.

The V gene is TRBV9, the J gene TRBJ1-1, with 8 nucleotides matching TRBD1. V was clipped by 1 base and J by 4 bases; unmatched bases: 3. The CDR3 extends over 14 amino acids. CDR1 and CDR2 from the germline V gene are SGDLS and YYNGEE. DNA for the CDR3: TGTGCCAGCAGCGTAACTACAGGGGGCACTGAAGCTTTCTTT. Protein sequence: CASSVTTGGTEAFF.

V and J are TRBV27 and TRBJ2-7; weak D call: TRBD2 (5 bases). This CDR3 has 14 residues. V was shortened by 3 bases and J by 2 bases, with 11 bases between the two germline ends. The germline V gene has CDR1 MNHEY and CDR2 SMNVEV (reference sequence). CDR3 amino acids: CASSLRLTPYEQYF. Written as DNA, the CDR3 is TGTGCCAGCAGTTTGAGACTAACTCCCTACGAGCAGTACTTC.

The rearrangement links TRBV28 to TRBJ2-5, with D possibly being TRBD2 (6 bases). Germline V gene sequence: CDR1 MDHEN, CDR2 SYDVKM. The V gene lost 3 bases and the J gene lost 11 bases, with 19 bases spanning the gap. The length of the CDR3 is 14 residues. This chain's CDR3 is CASSLGGADFAQYF. In nucleotides, the CDR3 is TGTGCCAGCAGTTTGGGCGGGGCCGACTTTGCTCAGTACTTC.

The chain combines TRBV5-1 with TRBJ2-5; TRBD1 is a possible D gene (5 bases). Trimming cost V 0 bases and J 8 bases, with 11 bases left between them. Germline V gene data show CDR1 as SGHRS and CDR2 as YFSETQ. The CDR3 has 13 amino acids. This CDR3 reads CASSLGTPVTQYF. In DNA, the CDR3 is TGCGCCAGCAGCTTGGGGACACCGGTCACCCAGTACTTC. The full variable domain, in which reference TRBV5-1 and TRBJ2-5 provide the parts outside the CDR3, is KAGVTQTPRYLIKTRGQQVTLSCSPISGHRSVSWYQQTPGQGLQFLFEYFSETQRNKGNFPGRFSGRQFSNSRSEMNVSTLELGDSALYLCASSLGTPVTQYFGPGTRLLVL.

J is TRBJ2-7 and V is TRBV10-3; 14 nucleotides align to TRBD2. The CDR3 is 16 amino acids. The V segment lost 8 bases and the J segment 5 bases; nucleotides outside the gene matches: 11. Germline CDR1 and CDR2: ENHRY and SYGVKD. The CDR3 DNA reads as TGTGCCATCGGGAGGACTAGCGGGAGGTCCCGCGACGAGCAGTACTTC. Translation gives CAIGRTSGRSRDEQYF.

The V and J genes are TRBV6-5 and TRBJ1-2; D is perhaps TRBD1 (6 bases). CDR1 is MNHEY, CDR2 SVGAGI, per germline. V lost 2 bases to trimming and J lost 2 bases, with 12 bases between them. This CDR3 spans 15 amino acids. The CDR3 here is CASSYGGGANYGYTF. In DNA form, the CDR3 reads TGTGCCAGCAGTTACGGGGGGGGCGCAAACTATGGCTACACCTTC.

The chain couples TRBV5-4 to TRBJ2-7; 8 nucleotides line up with TRBD1. The CDR3 is 14 amino acids. J gave up 3 bases and V 3 bases, and 5 bases lay outside the gene matches. Germline CDR1 and CDR2: SGHNT and YYREEE (reference sequence). The CDR3 sequence: CASSSGTGGYEQYF. The CDR3 nucleotides read TGTGCCAGCAGCTCCGGGACAGGCGGCTACGAGCAGTACTTC.

V gene TRBV2 combines with J gene TRBJ2-4; weak D call: TRBD2 (6 bases). This CDR3 has 17 amino acids. Germline CDR1 SNHLY, CDR2 FYNNEI. The V end lost 1 base, the J end lost 3 bases, and 16 bases lay between the germline ends. The CDR3 sequence: CASSEEKGRGNKNIQYF. CDR3 nucleotides: TGTGCCAGCAGTGAAGAAAAGGGTCGGGGGAACAAAAACATTCAGTACTTC.

V is TRBV10-3 and J is TRBJ2-7; no clear D. Trimming left V 4 bases short and J 2 bases short, with 3 bases between. This CDR3 is built from 11 residues. Germline V gene sequence: CDR1 ENHRY, CDR2 SYGVKD. CDR3 nucleotides: TGTGCCATCAGTGCTGCCTACGAGCAGTACTTC. It yields the protein CAISAAYEQYF.

V and J are TRBV28 and TRBJ2-5; perhaps TRBD1 as D (6 bases). Germline values: CDR1 MDHEN, CDR2 SYDVKM. V shed 5 bases and J shed 1 base, with 14 bases lying between them. CDR3 length equals 15 residues. Here the CDR3 DNA reads TGTGCCAGCAGTCCCGGGACACCTTTCCAAGAGACCCAGTACTTC. It codes for CASSPGTPFQETQYF.